The clone carrying this T cell receptor beta chain showed up many times. RNA transcripts were the source from which TCR beta CDR3 regions were amplified. After a first-round RT-PCR with HTBI primers, a second-round multiplex PCR was run. TCRdb reanalysed the multiplex PCR reads using MiXCR and keeps one entry per CDR3 protein. The data hold hundreds of thousands of distinct CDR3 sequences, with roughly 41% observed a single time. The data were obtained in a study of Graves' ophthalmopathy and Graves' hyperthyroidism. On the study more broadly: At initial diagnosis, peripheral blood was obtained, and this preceded any treatment.

The CDR3 contains 13 residues. With 5 bases removed from V and 1 base from J, the gap between germline ends came to 8 bases. Germline CDR1 and CDR2: SGHTA and FQGNSA. Out of about 11 ml of fresh peripheral blood, PBMCs were obtained. The chain has TRBV7-2 and TRBJ1-1; D gene uncertain. The TCR was taken from an adult man with Graves' ophthalmopathy. Sequencing was carried out using peripheral blood. CDR3 DNA sequence: TGTGCCAGCAGCCAACAATCGAACACTGAAGCTTTCTTT. This translates into CASSQQSNTEAFF.